Listed below are T cell receptor beta chains from one sample, sequenced in a study of T cells after yellow fever vaccination. A single record per CDR3 protein comes from TCRdb applying MiXCR to the 5' RACE reads. This table has hundreds of thousands of distinct CDR3 sequences, roughly 20% appearing once. The source was PBMCs, collected before the yellow fever booster vaccination. These receptors came from a young man who received the YFV17D yellow fever vaccine. CDR3s include the opening cysteine and the closing phenylalanine or tryptophan. D genes are given only for firm matches. Size is omitted from some rows. Given values are once, few, many or a class for expanded clones.

v_gene	d_gene	abundance	j_gene	CDR3aa	CDR3nt
TRBV12-3/TRBV12-4	.	.	TRBJ1-2	CASSFGDFGYTF	TGTGCCAGCAGTTTTGGGGATTTTGGCTACACCTTC
TRBV7-2	.	.	TRBJ1-5	CASSLGGRRDQPQHF	TGTGCCAGCAGCTTAGGTGGGCGGAGGGATCAGCCCCAGCATTTT
TRBV18	.	.	TRBJ1-5	CASSRDLGNQPQHF	TGTGCCAGCTCAAGGGATTTGGGCAATCAGCCCCAGCATTTT
TRBV2	TRBD1	.	TRBJ2-3	CASRGQTSTDTQYF	TGTGCCAGCCGGGGACAGACTAGCACAGATACGCAGTATTTT
TRBV4-1	.	.	TRBJ2-3	CASSAAWREDTQYF	TGCGCCAGCAGCGCCGCCTGGAGAGAGGATACGCAGTATTTT
TRBV23-1	.	.	TRBJ2-4	CASSQGRQNIQYF	TGCGCCAGCAGTCAAGGGAGGCAAAACATTCAGTACTTC
TRBV18	.	.	TRBJ2-7	CASSPGLSAYEQYF	TGTGCCAGCTCACCAGGCCTCTCCGCCTACGAGCAGTACTTC
TRBV11-2	TRBD1	.	TRBJ1-6	CASSLAHRGFSPLHF	TGTGCCAGCAGCTTAGCCCACAGGGGGTTCTCACCCCTCCACTTT
TRBV5-1	TRBD2	.	TRBJ2-7	CASSSPERGGLYEQYF	TGCGCCAGCAGCTCCCCAGAGCGGGGGGGCCTCTACGAGCAGTACTTC
TRBV12-3/TRBV12-4	.	few	TRBJ1-2	CASRHLRHGYTF	TGTGCCAGCAGGCACCTCCGACATGGCTACACCTTC
TRBV5-6	.	few	TRBJ1-1	CASSLASEAFF	TGTGCCAGCAGCTTGGCCTCGGAAGCTTTCTTT
TRBV6-6	.	.	TRBJ1-4	CASRTGQNEKLFF	TGTGCCAGCAGAACCGGACAGAATGAAAAACTGTTTTTT
TRBV5-1	.	.	TRBJ2-5	CASSLDIGLAGETQYF	TGCGCCAGCAGCTTGGACATCGGCCTTGCGGGGGAGACCCAGTACTTC
TRBV7-9	.	.	TRBJ2-7	CASSLGRLSSYEQYF	TGTGCCAGCAGCTTAGGACGCTTGAGCTCCTACGAGCAGTACTTC
TRBV20-1	TRBD2	.	TRBJ2-7	CSAGSERGVSYEQYF	TGCAGTGCTGGGAGCGAACGGGGGGTTTCCTACGAGCAGTACTTC
TRBV4-3	.	.	TRBJ1-5	CASSHVTGSNQPQHF	TGCGCCAGCAGCCATGTTACAGGAAGCAATCAGCCCCAGCATTTT
TRBV7-8	TRBD2	.	TRBJ2-3	CASSSSGGGSTDTQYF	TGTGCCAGCAGCTCGAGCGGGGGGGGTTCCACAGATACGCAGTATTTT
TRBV23-1	TRBD1	.	TRBJ2-2	CASKKTGASTGELFF	TGCGCCAGCAAGAAGACAGGGGCTAGCACCGGGGAGCTGTTTTTT
TRBV7-2	TRBD1	.	TRBJ1-1	CASSSDRGSTEAFF	TGTGCCAGCAGCTCTGACAGGGGCTCCACTGAAGCTTTCTTT
TRBV12-3/TRBV12-4	.	few	TRBJ1-5	CASSTAGGSQPQHF	TGTGCCAGCAGTACGGCGGGGGGTTCTCAGCCCCAGCATTTT
TRBV18	.	.	TRBJ2-7	CASSPTMIGSVGMEQYF	TGTGCCAGCTCACCCACCATGATAGGATCAGTCGGGATGGAGCAGTACTTC
TRBV25-1	.	.	TRBJ1-2	CASSESARRGGNYGYTF	TGTGCCAGCAGTGAGAGTGCCCGCAGGGGTGGAAACTATGGCTACACCTTC
TRBV20-1	TRBD1	.	TRBJ2-3	CSARLPGQADTQYF	TGCAGTGCTAGATTACCAGGACAGGCAGATACGCAGTATTTT
TRBV5-1	TRBD2	.	TRBJ2-5	CASTIGFPLAAETQYF	TGCGCCAGTACGATTGGGTTCCCACTAGCGGCGGAGACCCAGTACTTC
TRBV11-2	.	many	TRBJ2-3	CASSLDGNTDTQYF	TGTGCCAGCAGCTTAGATGGGAACACAGATACGCAGTATTTT
TRBV18	.	few	TRBJ2-2	CASSLRDANTGELFF	TGTGCCAGCTCACTCCGGGACGCCAACACCGGGGAGCTGTTTTTT
TRBV11-2	.	.	TRBJ2-7	CASSSTAGLEQYF	TGTGCCAGCAGCTCGACAGCTGGGCTCGAGCAGTACTTC
TRBV24-1	TRBD2	.	TRBJ2-1	CATSDLAGGWGEQFF	TGTGCCACCAGTGATTTGGCGGGAGGGTGGGGTGAGCAGTTCTTC
TRBV7-9	TRBD2	.	TRBJ2-3	CASSSGLAGGPLGTDTQYF	TGTGCCAGCAGCTCGGGACTAGCGGGGGGTCCCTTGGGCACAGATACGCAGTATTTT
TRBV25-1	.	.	TRBJ2-2	CASSGFLGGASNTGELFF	TGTGCCAGCAGTGGATTCCTAGGGGGGGCCTCCAACACCGGGGAGCTGTTTTTT
TRBV12-3/TRBV12-4	TRBD1	.	TRBJ1-1	CASSPGQAWNTEAFF	TGTGCCAGCAGTCCGGGACAGGCCTGGAACACTGAAGCTTTCTTT
TRBV11-3	TRBD1	.	TRBJ2-5	CASSLVGTGDETQYF	TGTGCCAGCAGCTTAGTTGGGACAGGGGATGAGACCCAGTACTTC
TRBV4-1	.	.	TRBJ1-2	CASSQQLGRQAGYTF	TGCGCCAGCAGCCAACAGCTGGGGAGACAGGCCGGCTACACCTTC
TRBV30	.	.	TRBJ2-7	CAWRGGPYEQYF	TGTGCCTGGAGGGGTGGACCTTACGAGCAGTACTTC
TRBV20-1	.	.	TRBJ2-7	CSARGQLLAYEQYF	TGCAGTGCTAGGGGACAACTTCTTGCCTACGAGCAGTACTTC
TRBV30	.	.	TRBJ1-5	CAWSVGGPQPQHF	TGTGCCTGGAGTGTAGGGGGGCCTCAGCCCCAGCATTTT
TRBV29-1	.	.	TRBJ2-7	CSFLLEREQYF	TGCAGCTTCCTCCTCGAGCGCGAGCAGTACTTC
TRBV7-2	TRBD1	few	TRBJ1-4	CASSLERTGVLTTNEKLFF	TGTGCCAGCAGCTTAGAACGGACAGGGGTGCTTACAACTAATGAAAAACTGTTTTTT
TRBV6-5	.	.	TRBJ2-1	CASTGKVYNEQFF	TGTGCCAGCACCGGGAAGGTCTACAATGAGCAGTTCTTC
TRBV4-1	.	.	TRBJ1-3	CASSARTSLGNTIYF	TGCGCCAGCAGCGCCCGGACATCCCTAGGAAACACCATATATTTT
TRBV4-1	.	.	TRBJ1-2	CASSQVGSGASYGYTF	TGCGCCAGCAGCCAAGTGGGTTCAGGGGCTTCTTATGGCTACACCTTC
TRBV28	.	.	TRBJ1-4	CASSLPANGEKLFF	TGTGCCAGCAGTTTACCGGCCAATGGAGAAAAACTGTTTTTT
TRBV12-3/TRBV12-4	TRBD2	few	TRBJ2-1	CASSPSGGFYNEQFF	TGTGCCAGCAGTCCTAGCGGGGGATTCTACAATGAGCAGTTCTTC
TRBV12-3/TRBV12-4	TRBD2	few	TRBJ2-1	CASSSDRTSGGVNEQFF	TGTGCCAGCAGTTCGGATCGGACTAGCGGGGGGGTTAATGAGCAGTTCTTC
TRBV5-1	.	.	TRBJ1-6	CASSSGTGGTPLHF	TGCGCCAGCAGCTCTGGGACGGGTGGAACACCCCTCCACTTT
TRBV29-1	.	.	TRBJ1-1	CSAENMGTEAFF	TGCAGCGCCGAAAATATGGGAACTGAAGCTTTCTTT
TRBV20-1	TRBD2	few	TRBJ2-7	CSARTSSAYEQYF	TGCAGTGCCCGGACTAGTTCAGCCTACGAGCAGTACTTC
TRBV5-1	TRBD1	few	TRBJ2-7	CASSFGTAFYEQYF	TGCGCCAGCAGCTTCGGGACAGCATTCTACGAGCAGTACTTC
TRBV9	.	.	TRBJ1-6	CASSEGPAVALHF	TGTGCCAGCAGCGAGGGGCCCGCCGTCGCCCTCCACTTT
TRBV13	.	.	TRBJ2-2	CASSPHGGPPNGELFF	TGTGCCAGCAGCCCCCACGGGGGGCCCCCCAACGGGGAGCTGTTTTTT
TRBV30	TRBD1	few	TRBJ1-1	CAWTGGNTEAFF	TGTGCCTGGACAGGGGGCAACACTGAAGCTTTCTTT
TRBV29-1	.	few	TRBJ1-2	CSVGRTERGGYTF	TGCAGCGTTGGTCGGACGGAACGTGGTGGCTACACCTTC